The present T cell receptor (beta chain) was sequenced within a study of CD8 T cells in ankylosing spondylitis. Quantitative 5'-RACE with molecular barcodes produced the TCR beta libraries. TCRdb redid the calling of the 5' RACE reads with MiXCR, one entry per CDR3 protein. The data show under 300,000 distinct CDR3 sequences, with roughly a tenth seen just once and around 2.6% held by the top ten. The ends were cut back, 3 bases at V and 1 base at J, with 9 bases in the middle. Germline V gene sequence: CDR1 LNHNV, CDR2 YYDKDF (reference sequence). The CDR3 has 14 amino acids. This clonotype was detected ten times or more. Its antigen is not identified. Study-level results: In ankylosing spondylitis blood, a motif of seven to nine highly homologous TCR beta variants appeared characteristic.

J is TRBJ1-1 and V is TRBV15; D is ambiguous. The clonotype was recovered from a male donor with ankylosing spondylitis or in good health (not recorded which). Specimen: blood, either unsorted or a sorted T cell fraction (not recorded which). In DNA, the CDR3 is TGTGCCACCAGCAGCAAGAGGGCGAACACTGAAGCTTTCTTT. This codes for CATSSKRANTEAFF.